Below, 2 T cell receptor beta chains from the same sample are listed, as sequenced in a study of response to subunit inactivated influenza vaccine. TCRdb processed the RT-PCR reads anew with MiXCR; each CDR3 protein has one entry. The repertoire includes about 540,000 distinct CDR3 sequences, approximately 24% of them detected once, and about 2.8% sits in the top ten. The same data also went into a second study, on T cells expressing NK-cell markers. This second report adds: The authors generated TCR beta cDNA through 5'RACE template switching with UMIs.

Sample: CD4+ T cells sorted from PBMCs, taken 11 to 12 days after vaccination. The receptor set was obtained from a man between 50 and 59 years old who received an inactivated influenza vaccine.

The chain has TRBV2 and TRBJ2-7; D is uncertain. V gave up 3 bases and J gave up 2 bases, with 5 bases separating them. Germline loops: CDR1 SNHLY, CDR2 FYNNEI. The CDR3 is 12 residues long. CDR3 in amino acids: CASSDGAYEQYF. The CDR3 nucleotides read TGTGCCAGCAGTGACGGTGCCTACGAGCAGTACTTC.

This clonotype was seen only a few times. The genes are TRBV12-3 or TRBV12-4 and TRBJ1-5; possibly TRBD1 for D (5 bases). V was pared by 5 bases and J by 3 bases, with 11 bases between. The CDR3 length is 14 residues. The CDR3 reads CASSPSDTNQPQHF. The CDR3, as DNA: TGTGCCAGCAGTCCGTCGGACACCAATCAGCCCCAGCATTTT.